A single sample is the source of the 14 T cell receptor beta chains below, sequenced in a study of T cells after yellow fever vaccination (dated by TCRdb to between 2018 and 2021). The library relied on 5' RACE. The sequencer listed for this sample is Illumina HiSeq 2500. The public reads were run again by TCRdb, first through fastp at Q25 and then through MiXCR, and only productive beta chains were kept. Rows are combined by CDR3 protein, so each entry shows the most common genes and DNA. The sample profile shows around 610,000 distinct CDR3 sequences; about 14% of them were found once. The leading ten clones occupy more than 12% of the sample. Explained via the paper, the treatment or condition label denotes: live attenuated yellow fever vaccine strain. Source: PBMCs, taken on the day of the yellow fever booster vaccination. All receptors derive from a man aged 25-40 years who received the YFV17D yellow fever vaccine.

The rearrangement links TRBV14 to TRBJ1-1; TRBD1 agrees at 7 bases. CDR3 length equals 13 residues. Germline V lookup: CDR1 SGHDN, CDR2 FVKESK. Trimming cost V 6 bases and J 10 bases; bases outside gene matches: 11. The CDR3 sequence: CASRLTGAVGAFF. The CDR3 bases are TGTGCCAGCAGACTTACAGGGGCGGTTGGAGCTTTCTTT.

This clonotype appeared a few times. The chain is built from TRBV5-1 and TRBJ2-3; no clear D gene. The CDR3 totals 15 residues. V was shortened by 0 bases and J by 3 bases, with 11 bases between the two germline ends. CDR1 is SGHRS and CDR2 is YFSETQ in the germline V gene. The CDR3 spells CASSLAQFGTDTQYF. CDR3 DNA: TGCGCCAGCAGCTTGGCTCAGTTTGGAACAGATACGCAGTATTTT.

In its sample, this clonotype was seen a few times. This rearrangement joins TRBV20-1 to TRBJ1-6; D perhaps matches TRBD1 (5 bases). The V gene's germline CDR1 is DFQATT and CDR2 SNEGSKA (reference sequence). The CDR3 has 13 residues. V lost 6 bases to trimming and J lost 8 bases, with 14 bases between them. This CDR3 reads CSASGLTYSPLHF. CDR3 DNA sequence: TGCAGTGCGTCGGGACTGACCTATTCACCCCTCCACTTT.

This chain joins TRBV20-1 and TRBJ2-1, with D tentatively TRBD2 (6 bases). Germline V lookup: CDR1 DFQATT, CDR2 SNEGSKA (reference sequence). With 6 bases removed from V and 0 bases from J, the gap between germline ends came to 18 bases. The CDR3 consists of 16 residues. CDR3 DNA: TGCAGTGCGAGGCCGCTCAGGGAGGACTCCTACAATGAGCAGTTCTTC. This translates into CSARPLREDSYNEQFF.

The chain employs TRBV13 and TRBJ2-6, with 14 bases matching TRBD2. Germline V lookup: CDR1 PRHDT, CDR2 FYEKMQ (reference sequence). CDR3 size: 17 residues. V lost 10 bases and J lost 0; bases outside the gene matches: 5. The CDR3 spells CATRLAGGPSGANVLTF. The CDR3 region has the DNA TGTGCCACCAGACTAGCGGGAGGGCCCTCTGGGGCCAACGTCCTGACTTTC.

There are a few counts of this clonotype. This chain joins TRBV23-1 and TRBJ2-1, with a tentative D call TRBD1 (5 bases). TRBV23-1 is identified as an open reading frame with a role that is uncertain. With 9 bases removed from V and 9 bases from J, the gap between germline ends came to 9 bases. The CDR3 extends over 10 amino acids. The CDR3 sequence is CARYRREQFF. The CDR3 bases are TGCGCCAGATACAGGCGTGAGCAGTTCTTC.

V usage is TRBV12-3 or TRBV12-4 and J usage is TRBJ2-1; maybe TRBD2 (8 bases). With 5 bases removed from V and 7 bases from J, the gap between germline ends came to 24 bases. This CDR3 region has 17 residues. Written as DNA, the CDR3 is TGTGCCAGCAGTCCATACGTCGGGAGGGGGCGCGGGAATGAGCAGTTCTTC. Translated: CASSPYVGRGRGNEQFF.

This clonotype came up a few times. The J gene is TRBJ2-7, the V gene TRBV5-1, with D possibly being TRBD1 (6 bases). The V end was cut by 2 bases, the J end by 7 bases, with 16 bases between. The CDR3 totals 14 residues. Germline CDR1 and CDR2: SGHRS and YFSETQ. The CDR3 region is CASSFDRPEGEQYF. The CDR3 region has the DNA TGCGCCAGCAGCTTTGACAGGCCTGAGGGAGAGCAGTACTTC.

The genes are TRBV7-2 and TRBJ2-4; D is perhaps TRBD2 (6 bases). V dropped 1 base and J dropped 5 bases, with 15 bases sitting between them. The CDR3 has 16 amino acids. Germline CDR1 and CDR2: SGHTA and FQGNSA. The CDR3 here is CASSLGIKGRQNIQYF. The CDR3 region has the DNA TGTGCCAGCAGCTTAGGGATTAAGGGGAGGCAAAACATTCAGTACTTC.

This clonotype was seen only a few times. This chain links TRBV29-1 with TRBJ2-1, with no clear D. CDR3 length equals 10 residues. Germline values: CDR1 SQVTM, CDR2 ANQGSEA. CDR3 sequence reads: CSRHYNEQFF. CDR3 nucleotide sequence: TGCAGTCGGCACTACAATGAGCAGTTCTTC.

V gene TRBV5-1 combines with J gene TRBJ2-3; 9 bases match TRBD2. The CDR3 has 17 amino acids. Per germline, CDR1 SGHRS and CDR2 YFSETQ. Trimming cost V 3 bases and J 4 bases; bases outside gene matches: 12. The CDR3 spells CASSSLLAGVYADTQYF. CDR3 in DNA: TGCGCCAGCAGCTCCCTTTTAGCGGGAGTCTACGCAGATACGCAGTATTTT.

The chain has TRBV12-3 or TRBV12-4 and TRBJ2-3; D may be TRBD2 (5 bases). The CDR3 sequence is 13 residues long. Between the trimmed V and J ends, which lost 8 bases and 4 bases, there was a span of 13 bases. The CDR3 DNA sequence: TGTGCCAGCGCCAGCGGAGAGCCAGATACGCAGTATTTT. Its translation: CASASGEPDTQYF.

The V call is TRBV7-2, the J call TRBJ2-3; D is unclear. The germline V and J ends were trimmed by 6 bases and 0 bases, with 13 bases remaining between them. The CDR3 loop spans 15 amino acids. Germline-derived CDR1 and CDR2 are SGHTA and FQGNSA. CDR3 sequence reads: CASSPRASSTDTQYF. Written as DNA, the CDR3 is TGTGCCAGCAGTCCCCGGGCGTCTAGCACAGATACGCAGTATTTT. Variable domain in full (rest from reference TRBV7-2 and TRBJ2-3): GAGVSQSPSNKVTEKGKDVELRCDPISGHTALYWYRQSLGQGLEFLIYFQGNSAPDKSGLPSDRFSAERTGGSVSTLTIQRTQQEDSAVYLCASSPRASSTDTQYFGPGTRLTVL.

The chain couples TRBV24-1 to TRBJ2-1, with D perhaps matching TRBD1 (6 bases). Germline V gives CDR1 KGHDR, CDR2 SFDVKD. CDR3 length equals 14 residues. V was cut by 4 bases and J by 6 bases, with 12 bases left in between. The CDR3 bases are TGTGCCACCAGTGACCCCAACAGGGCCAATGAGCAGTTCTTC. Its protein product is CATSDPNRANEQFF.